These 12 T cell receptor beta chains were all obtained from the same sample, sequenced in a study of blood T cell repertoires in COVID-19. Libraries were prepared by immunoSEQ multiplex PCR; TCRdb keeps only in-frame clonotypes and omits some of them. This table holds about 280,000 clones, over 85% found once. Sequencing was carried out using peripheral blood. The receptors were gathered from a woman between 25 and 40 years old with COVID-19, enrolled during active disease.

V usage is TRBV7-6 and J usage is TRBJ2-1; a possible D gene is TRBD2 (5 bases). The germline CDR1 and CDR2 sequences are SGHVS and FNYEAQ. The CDR3 length is 13 residues. V lost 1 base and J 9 bases, leaving 10 bases between the germline ends. The CDR3 DNA sequence: TGTGCCAGCAGCTTAGTGTATCGGGGTGAGCAGTTCTTC. Translated, it gives CASSLVYRGEQFF. Full variable domain (rest looked up from reference TRBV7-6 and TRBJ2-1): GAGVSQSPRYKVTKRGQDVALRCDPISGHVSLYWYRQALGQGPEFLTYFNYEAQQDKSGLPNDRFSAERPEGSISTLTIQRTEQRDSAMYRCASSLVYRGEQFFGPGTRLTVL.

The gene calls are TRBV20-1 and TRBJ2-7; 9 bases fit TRBD1. J gave up 5 bases and V 3 bases, and 8 bases lay outside the gene matches. Germline V CDR1 and CDR2: DFQATT, SNEGSKA (reference sequence). CDR3 length equals 14 residues. The CDR3 sequence: CSASGQGPADEQYF. CDR3 nucleotide sequence: TGCAGTGCTAGTGGACAGGGGCCAGCCGACGAGCAGTACTTC.

The chain links TRBV28 to TRBJ1-4, with D possibly TRBD1 on 5 matching bases. CDR3 size: 11 residues. CDR1 is MDHEN, CDR2 SYDVKM, per germline. Here the CDR3 reads CVTSLGGKLFF. For the CDR3, the DNA is TGTGTGACATCGCTGGGGGGAAAACTGTTTTTT.

The chain couples TRBV5-1 to TRBJ2-1; 8 bases line up with TRBD2. Germline V CDR1 and CDR2: SGHRS, YFSETQ. CDR3 length equals 14 residues. Trimming at V came to 4 bases and at J to 6 bases, leaving 6 bases not matched to a gene. The CDR3 region is CASSPRGGSNEQFF. In nucleotides, the CDR3 is TGCGCCAGCAGCCCCCGGGGGGGGAGCAATGAGCAGTTCTTC.

The V call is TRBV11-2, the J call TRBJ2-7, with no clear D. The germline V and J ends were trimmed by 1 base and 7 bases, with 8 bases remaining between them. The CDR3 runs to 12 residues. The V gene's germline CDR1 is SGHAT and CDR2 FQNNGV. The CDR3 loop reads CASSLVQAEQYF. The CDR3 DNA reads TGTGCCAGCAGCTTAGTGCAGGCGGAGCAGTACTTC.

This clone appeared a single time. The rearrangement joins TRBV4-1 to TRBJ2-7, with 9 bases that match TRBD1. The V segment lost 4 bases and the J segment 2 bases; nucleotides outside the gene matches: 9. Germline values: CDR1 MGHRA, CDR2 YSYEKL. This CDR3 comprises 16 residues. The CDR3 reads CASSLRRQGGTYEQYF. CDR3 nucleotide sequence: TGCGCCAGCAGCCTTCGGAGACAGGGGGGGACCTACGAGCAGTACTTC.

J is TRBJ2-1 and V is TRBV18, with TRBD2 matching 8 bases. Germline lookup yields CDR1 KGHSH and CDR2 LQKENI. V was pared by 3 bases and J by 2 bases, with 3 bases of the junction left unmatched. CDR3 length: 15 amino acids. CDR3 bases: TGTGCCAGCTCACCCAGCGGGGGACCCTACAATGAGCAGTTCTTC. This gives the protein CASSPSGGPYNEQFF.

The rearrangement links TRBV6-5 to TRBJ2-7; TRBD1 aligns across 8 bases. The CDR3 loop spans 15 amino acids. Germline loops: CDR1 MNHEY, CDR2 SVGAGI. The V segment lost 7 bases and the J segment 0 bases; nucleotides outside the gene matches: 8. Here the CDR3 reads CASKRRQGSSYEQYF. The CDR3, as DNA: TGTGCCAGCAAGAGGAGACAGGGGTCCTCCTACGAGCAGTACTTC.

V is TRBV7-9 and J is TRBJ2-5; 14 bases map to TRBD2. CDR1 is SEHNR and CDR2 is FQNEAQ in the germline V gene (reference sequence). V shed 8 bases and J 4 bases; nucleotides not matched to a gene: 9. This CDR3 has 16 residues. The DNA of the CDR3 is TGTGCCAGCCAGCTGACTAGCGGGGGGGTGGCAGAGACCCAGTACTTC. This encodes CASQLTSGGVAETQYF.

This sequence joins TRBV3-1 (or the pseudogene TRBV3-2) and TRBJ2-2; 7 bases line up with TRBD1. This CDR3 is 19 amino acids long. J gave up 0 bases and V 2 bases, and 12 bases lay outside the gene matches. Germline V gives CDR1 LGHDT, CDR2 YNNKEL (reference sequence). DNA of the CDR3: TGTGCCAGCAGCCAATCCGTGAACAGGGGACCCGCGAACACCGGGGAGCTGTTTTTT. Protein: CASSQSVNRGPANTGELFF.

This clone was recorded once. This chain uses TRBV27 with TRBJ2-7; TRBD1 matches at 7 bases. V dropped 6 bases and J dropped 6; count of bases not matched to a gene: 8. The length of the CDR3 is 13 residues. Germline assignment: CDR1 MNHEY and CDR2 SMNVEV (reference sequence). CDR3 coding DNA: TGTGCCAGCAGCGGGACAGCAGTCCTCGAGCAGTACTTC. The encoded protein is CASSGTAVLEQYF.

This clone was counted a single time. J is TRBJ2-1 and V is TRBV5-4; a weak D match, TRBD1 (5 bases). V lost 1 base and J lost 8, with 13 bases in between. Germline CDR1 reads SGHNT; CDR2 reads YYREEE (reference sequence). This CDR3 spans 14 amino acids. CDR3 protein: CASSLPTGRDEQFF. CDR3 in DNA: TGTGCCAGCAGCTTGCCCACAGGAAGGGATGAGCAGTTCTTC.